This T cell receptor (beta chain) is from a study of T cell responses to AZD1222 COVID-19 vaccine. With respect to this clone: The antigen is unknown.

Sequencing used immunoSEQ multiplex PCR; TCRdb keeps in-frame clones, though not all of them. The sample lists about 110,000 clones, around 87% seen once, with 0.95% to 1.5% in the top ten. Broader study findings: Within unmutated variant regions lay the reported targets of nearly half of spike-specific TCRs. Donors were largely white British and mainly female; clonal diversity was possibly underestimated. Recipients of two AZD1222 doses showed rising Spike-specific TCR breadth and depth.

The TCR sequence derives from an adult in good health. The sequenced sample was peripheral blood, obtained on day 0 of AZD1222 vaccination.

DNA for the CDR3: TGTGCCAGCAGCTCGACTAGCTATTCCTCCTACGAGCAGTACTTC. Translation gives CASSSTSYSSYEQYF. V is TRBV2 and J is TRBJ2-7, with 7 bases identical to TRBD2. The CDR3 totals 15 residues. Per germline, CDR1 SNHLY and CDR2 FYNNEI. V trimming: 6 bases; J trimming: 0 bases; junction bases outside the gene matches: 8.